This TCR beta chain was documented in a study of CD8 T cells in Susac syndrome. Study as a whole: There were over 5 sequenced Susac syndrome patients with active disease and roughly 8 in remission. Each patient with Susac syndrome, at the time of blood draw, was therapy-naive, on corticosteroids, or on intravenous immunoglobulin alone.

The diagnostic criteria were recently defined, and patients with Susac syndrome met them for definite or probable disease. The germline V and J ends were trimmed by 4 bases and 6 bases, with 14 bases remaining between them. CDR3 length: 13 amino acids. Germline-derived CDR1 and CDR2 are SGHNT and YYREEE (reference sequence). It was with random hexamers that roughly 0.45 to 1 ug RNA was reverse transcribed. TCRdb independently ran MiXCR on the immunoSEQ multiplex PCR reads; one entry per CDR3 protein. The table lists approximately 190,000 distinct CDR3 sequences, more than 85% of them singletons. Sequencing was done on a sample of CD8+ T cells from PBMCs. J is TRBJ2-7 and V is TRBV5-4; D unresolved. This TCR derives from a human donor with Susac syndrome. The chain's CDR3 is CASSRDPMAEQYF. The CDR3 bases are TGTGCCAGCAGCCGCGACCCAATGGCCGAGCAGTACTTC.